This entry concerns a single T cell receptor (beta chain). The sample holds many counts of this clonotype. It lacks a known antigen. No much larger clone exists at a distance of one base, and base qualities are not known. Measured from the cysteine to the phenylalanine, the CDR3 is 13 residues long. The kept DNA is CDR3 alone, 39 bases in frame from the first base. Looking up the germline V gene yields CDR1 SGHVS and CDR2 FNYEAQ. Ends trimmed: V by 5 bases, J by 3 bases; bases unmatched to a gene: 3. The sample belongs to a study of human T cells and chemical hapten exposure (dated by TCRdb to the early 2020s). About the full investigation: For sensitization, 2% DPC in acetone was applied to a 2 cm by 2 cm area of upper inner arm skin. Weekly therapeutic DPC doses were additionally applied to the scalp of patients throughout the approximately 25-week study period. Patch testing was done on the upper back using Finn chambers containing 0.01% DPC, and results were scored after 6 days according to International Contact Dermatitis Research Group standards. Most of the patients in the cohort were female, and the cohort covered alopecia areata with under or over 50% scalp involvement, alopecia totalis and alopecia universalis. Libraries were pooled for sequencing, and variation in per-sample TCR yields was attributed mainly to small differences in library volumes within the pool. This study followed changes in the peripheral blood TCR repertoire in vivo during primary and secondary sensitization of alopecia patients to the hapten diphenylcyclopropenone (DPC). Blood samples were taken from patients before sensitization (week 0) and then at 2, 6 and about 24 weeks after DPC sensitization. Blood for TCR sequencing was provided by twenty-nine alopecia patients at one to four time points (pre-sensitization, 2, 6 and 24 weeks). The investigation overall reported the following: The number of PT1 expanded TCRs positively correlated with patch test score, significant at thresholds 8, 16 and 32 but not 4. Repeated subsampling changed both the strength of the expansion versus patch-test correlation and the threshold at which that correlation became significant. Significantly more large CDR3 similarity clusters were formed by expanded TCRs than by pre-sensitization or healthy control sets, consistent with antigen-driven responses. Because every patient had alopecia, a presumed autoimmune disease, the patients' immune response might differ from that of healthy individuals. The number of TCRs above 1 in 1000 frequency did not change with DPC sensitization; there was no evidence of global repertoire structure alterations.

In the paper's terms, the time point label means: patch test 3, about 24 weeks after DPC sensitization. Per the publication, the treatment or condition label means: therapeutic diphenylcyclopropenone sensitization with weekly scalp DPC. At each patch-test visit, blood was drawn before the patch test was applied. Patients were eligible if aged 18 to 70, diagnosed with alopecia and judged suitable for DPC therapy, and pregnant patients were excluded. Unfractionated whole blood was collected in Tempus Blood RNA tubes, and total RNA was extracted from that blood. The library was prepared using RACE. Reads for this sample came from a NextSeq 500. During library preparation, unique molecular identifiers were attached to individual cDNA molecules so that TCRs could be counted quantitatively and reproducibly. For every blood RNA sample, sequencing covered both the TCR alpha and TCR beta chains. The authors' pipeline ran thus. The median number of TCRs per sample was around 100,000, ranging from 23,224 to 690,600. The Decombinator software suite was used to annotate V, J and CDR3 in the TCR reads. For PS versus PT1 abundance plots, all samples were subsampled to the same number of TCRs (28,000). Expanded TCRs were defined as absent before sensitization and observed at least eight times at the 2-week time point. The raw public data were reprocessed by TCRdb itself: fastp quality trimming at Q25, MiXCR clonotype calling, in-frame beta chains only. All rows with the same CDR3 protein become a single entry with the most common DNA and genes. The V and J calls shown here were made by TCRdb, not taken from the authors' results. The sample table contains roughly 89,000 distinct CDR3 sequences; only one count was recorded for roughly 10% of them. The ten largest clones represent approximately 1% of the sample.

Specimen: whole blood, collected in connection with sensitization to the hapten diphenylcyclopropenone (DPC). The receptor was derived from a woman in her twenties or thirties with alopecia areata. Some clones in this sample may be carry-over from other donors' samples. This chain joins TRBV7-6 to TRBJ2-7; TRBD2 lines up with 8 middle nucleotides. The encoded CDR3 is CASSRGGRYEQYF. DNA sequence: TGTGCCAGCAGCCGGGGGGGCCGCTACGAGCAGTACTTC. The entire variable domain, with the stretches around the CDR3 drawn from the reference TRBV7-6 and TRBJ2-7 proteins, is GAGVSQSPRYKVTKRGQDVALRCDPISGHVSLYWYRQALGQGPEFLTYFNYEAQQDKSGLPNDRFSAERPEGSISTLTIQRTEQRDSAMYRCASSRGGRYEQYFGPGTRLTVT.